This T cell receptor beta chain stems from a study of human T cells and chemical hapten exposure. This clonotype has ten or more counts. MiXCR, applied by TCRdb to the RACE reads, yields one record per CDR3 protein. This sample has about 380,000 distinct CDR3 sequences, with nearly 5% found just once. The germline V and J ends were trimmed by 4 bases and 0 bases, with 15 bases remaining between them. Germline assignment: CDR1 SGHAT and CDR2 FQDESV (reference sequence). There are 16 residues in the CDR3. The sample's time point: patch test 1, 2 weeks after DPC sensitization. Described treatment: therapeutic diphenylcyclopropenone sensitization with weekly scalp DPC. Donors, patients with alopecia ranging from 18 to 70 years old and judged suitable for DPC, provided samples.

The sample was whole blood, taken in connection with sensitization to the hapten diphenylcyclopropenone (DPC). The chain joins TRBV11-1 to TRBJ1-2, with D unclear. The receptor comes from a woman between 45 and 60 years old with alopecia areata. Some clones in this sample may be carry-over from other donors' samples. Written as DNA, the CDR3 is TGTGCCAGCAGCTCGCCCATGTTGGGGACTAACTATGGCTACACCTTC. As protein: CASSSPMLGTNYGYTF.